This entry describes one T cell receptor beta chain. Its antigen remains unknown. This sample is drawn from a study of cytomegalovirus exposure and HLA in healthy donors. Study-level results: Later findings reportedly placed an Asian-associated ancestry cluster below the approximately 630-donor mean for N-insertions.

CDR1 is MNHEY, CDR2 SMNVEV, per germline (reference sequence). The CDR3 runs to 18 residues. Deletions cut 1 base from V and 2 bases from J, with 20 bases between. In the PCR, 60 Vbeta and 13 Jbeta primers were used. Sequencing was performed with immunoSEQ multiplex PCR; in TCRdb, only in-frame clones are kept and a portion is missing. The sample includes more than 250,000 clones, approximately 90% of them seen just once. The V and J genes are TRBV27 and TRBJ1-1, with D hard to call. The clonotype comes from a woman aged 18-29 years in good health and CMV-seronegative. The sequenced sample consisted of PBMCs. CDR3 DNA: TGTGCCAGCAGTTTATATCCCCCAAGTTGGGAGGGCAACACTGAAGCTTTCTTT. As protein: CASSLYPPSWEGNTEAFF.